The 26 T cell receptor beta chains in this list originate from one sample, sequenced in a study of Graves' ophthalmopathy and Graves' hyperthyroidism. RNA transcripts provided the template for amplifying TCR beta CDR3 regions. A first-round RT-PCR used HTBI primers, followed by a second-round multiplex PCR. TCRdb re-derived calls from the multiplex PCR reads in MiXCR, one entry per CDR3 protein. The table records 360,000 or so distinct CDR3 sequences, 15% to 20% of them present only once. The specimen sequenced was peripheral blood. The source of these receptors is a woman younger than 30 with Graves' ophthalmopathy.

This clonotype was counted ten times or more. This chain joins TRBV5-1 and TRBJ2-2; D is unclear. The CDR3 is 14 residues long. Trimming pared 3 bases from V and 4 bases from J, leaving 10 bases between. Germline loops: CDR1 SGHRS, CDR2 YFSETQ. The CDR3 reads CASSSYWGTGELFF. The CDR3 DNA sequence: TGCGCCAGCAGCTCTTACTGGGGCACCGGGGAGCTGTTTTTT.

This clonotype was counted ten times or more. The V and J genes are TRBV28 and TRBJ2-2; unclear D gene. With 2 bases removed from V and 3 bases from J, the gap between germline ends came to 7 bases. The V gene's germline CDR1 is MDHEN and CDR2 SYDVKM. The CDR3 is 14 amino acids. CDR3 sequence reads: CASSLPGYTGELFF. The CDR3, as DNA: TGTGCCAGCAGTTTACCCGGGTACACCGGGGAGCTGTTTTTT. The entire variable domain, with the rest obtained from reference TRBV28 and TRBJ2-2, is as follows: DVKVTQSSRYLVKRTGEKVFLECVQDMDHENMFWYRQDPGLGLRLIYFSYDVKMKEKGDIPEGYSVSREKKERFSLILESASTNQTSMYLCASSLPGYTGELFFGEGSRLTVL.

This clonotype has at least ten counts. The chain combines TRBV9 with TRBJ2-5, with D hard to call. Trimming removed 0 bases from V and 5 bases from J, with 8 bases in between. Looked up from germline, CDR1 is SGDLS and CDR2 is YYNGEE. This CDR3 contains 13 residues. CDR3 coding DNA: TGTGCCAGCAGCGTAGGTCTTTCGGAGACCCAGTACTTC. Amino acid sequence: CASSVGLSETQYF.

This clonotype was observed at least ten times. The chain employs TRBV11-2 and TRBJ1-6, with D possibly being TRBD1 (6 bases). The V end lost 5 bases, the J end lost 0 bases, and 11 bases lay between the germline ends. Germline CDR1 and CDR2: SGHAT and FQNNGV. The CDR3 totals 16 residues. The CDR3 loop is CASSLGQLSYNSPLHF. The CDR3 coding sequence is TGTGCCAGCAGCCTTGGACAGCTCTCCTATAATTCACCCCTCCACTTT.

This clonotype has a count of ten or more. The V call is TRBV12-3 or TRBV12-4, the J call TRBJ2-5; TRBD2 might be the D (6 bases). Between the trimmed V and J ends, which lost 3 bases and 5 bases, there was a span of 10 bases. The CDR3 is 13 amino acids. CDR3 sequence: CASSFHGGETQYF. DNA for the CDR3: TGTGCCAGCAGTTTTCATGGGGGGGAGACCCAGTACTTC.

This clonotype was observed many times. The rearrangement joins TRBV7-9 to TRBJ1-5; 8 bases agree with TRBD1. This CDR3 has 14 residues. Germline V CDR1 and CDR2: SEHNR, FQNEAQ (reference sequence). V gave up 5 bases and J gave up 5 bases; unmatched junction bases: 5. In nucleotides, the CDR3 is TGTGCCAGCAGCCCGACAGGGGTCGATCAGCCCCAGCATTTT. Its translation is CASSPTGVDQPQHF. The full variable domain, in which reference TRBV7-9 and TRBJ1-5 provide the parts outside the CDR3, is DTGVSQNPRHKITKRGQNVTFRCDPISEHNRLYWYRQTLGQGPEFLTYFQNEAQLEKSRLLSDRFSAERPKGSFSTLEIQRTEQGDSAMYLCASSPTGVDQPQHFGDGTRLSIL.

The V gene is TRBV6-2 or TRBV6-3, the J gene TRBJ1-2; 7 nucleotides match TRBD1. CDR1 is MNHEY and CDR2 is SVGEGT in the germline V gene. V was clipped by 8 bases and J by 3 bases; unmatched bases: 9. CDR3 length equals 14 residues. The CDR3 spells CASVQGNRDYGYTF. CDR3 DNA sequence: TGTGCCAGCGTACAGGGGAATCGGGACTATGGCTACACCTTC.

This clonotype was observed at least ten times. V gene TRBV6-1 combines with J gene TRBJ2-4, with TRBD1 matching 7 bases. CDR3 size: 15 residues. Germline assignment: CDR1 MNHNS and CDR2 SASEGT. J was trimmed by 6 bases and V by 4 bases; bases with no gene match: 9. Written as DNA, the CDR3 is TGTGCCAGCAGTGGACAGGGCTTTCGAGTAAACATTCAGTACTTC. It yields the protein CASSGQGFRVNIQYF.

This clonotype was picked up many times. This sequence joins TRBV7-2 and TRBJ2-3; 8 positions match TRBD2. V was pared by 5 bases and J by 2 bases, with 6 bases of the junction left unmatched. CDR1 SGHTA and CDR2 FQGNSA come from the germline V gene. The CDR3 is 15 amino acids. CDR3 in DNA: TGTGCCAGCAGCACCCGGGAGGGTTACACAGATACGCAGTATTTT. Its protein is CASSTREGYTDTQYF.

This chain links TRBV7-2 with TRBJ1-2, with D possibly matching TRBD1 (6 bases). Looked up from germline, CDR1 is SGHTA and CDR2 is FQGNSA. There are 14 residues in the CDR3. Trimming left V 5 bases short and J 5 bases short, with 15 bases between. CDR3 DNA: TGTGCCAGCAGCCTCGACAGGAGGGGGTATGGCTACACCTTC. Translated: CASSLDRRGYGYTF.

In nucleotides, the CDR3 is TGTGCCACCAGTGATAACAGGGGTGGAGGAGAGACCCAGTACTTC. Its protein is CATSDNRGGGETQYF. V is TRBV24-1 and J is TRBJ2-5; 7 bases match TRBD1. The germline gives CDR1 KGHDR, CDR2 SFDVKD. The CDR3 runs 15 residues. V shed 3 bases, J shed 4 bases, and the junction held 7 bases outside the gene matches.

The table lists this clonotype with many counts. This sequence joins TRBV28 and TRBJ2-7, with D perhaps matching TRBD1 or TRBD2 (5 bases each). Germline-derived CDR1 and CDR2 are MDHEN and SYDVKM. V was pared by 2 bases and J by 5 bases, with 16 bases between. The CDR3 is made up of 15 amino acids. CDR3 in DNA: TGTGCCAGCAGTTTACCCTGGGGGAGAAGCCACGAGCAGTACTTC. Protein sequence: CASSLPWGRSHEQYF. The complete variable domain, with remaining parts taken from reference TRBV28 and TRBJ2-7, reads DVKVTQSSRYLVKRTGEKVFLECVQDMDHENMFWYRQDPGLGLRLIYFSYDVKMKEKGDIPEGYSVSREKKERFSLILESASTNQTSMYLCASSLPWGRSHEQYFGPGTRLTVT.

The chain has TRBV6-5 and TRBJ1-1, with D uncertain. The germline gives CDR1 MNHEY, CDR2 SVGAGI. The V end was cut by 0 bases, the J end by 0 bases, with 8 bases between. The CDR3 covers 15 residues. CDR3 in amino acids: CASSYSGFMNTEAFF. In DNA form, the CDR3 reads TGTGCCAGCAGTTACTCGGGATTTATGAACACTGAAGCTTTCTTT.

This clonotype has at least ten counts. The chain is built from TRBV20-1 and TRBJ1-5; possible D gene TRBD1, 6 bases. The germline gives CDR1 DFQATT, CDR2 SNEGSKA (reference sequence). The CDR3 covers 15 residues. V lost 3 bases and J 1 base, leaving 13 bases between the germline ends. Here the CDR3 DNA reads TGCAGTGCTAGGCGGAACAGGGTGAGCAATCAGCCCCAGCATTTT. It encodes CSARRNRVSNQPQHF.

In its sample, this clonotype was seen many times. At one boundary the junction diverges from the germline segment, which might be a read error. Written as DNA, the CDR3 is TGTGCCACCAGTCGGGGGGACAGGAACACCGGGGAGCTGTTTTTT. This encodes CATSRGDRNTGELFF. The J gene is TRBJ2-2, the V gene TRBV28; D possibly matches TRBD1 or TRBD2 (7 bases each). Germline CDR1 is MDHEN and CDR2 is SYDVKM. This CDR3 has 15 amino acids.

This clonotype was seen a few times. V usage is TRBV6-1 and J usage is TRBJ2-7; 7 bases map to TRBD1. CDR1 MNHNS and CDR2 SASEGT come from the germline V gene. The V gene end was trimmed by 6 bases and the J gene end by 3 bases; junction bases not matched to a gene: 11. The CDR3 runs to 15 residues. CDR3 loop: CASRTGTDSYYEQYF. In DNA form, the CDR3 reads TGTGCCAGCAGGACCGGGACAGACTCATACTACGAGCAGTACTTC.

This clonotype has at least ten counts. This chain links TRBV28 with TRBJ2-4, with D possibly being TRBD1 (5 bases). The V gene's germline CDR1 is MDHEN and CDR2 SYDVKM. The CDR3 is 14 residues long. V gave up 1 base and J gave up 5 bases, with 9 bases separating them. The CDR3 protein is CASSLSGMENIQYF. CDR3 coding DNA: TGTGCCAGCAGTTTATCAGGGATGGAAAACATTCAGTACTTC. Based on the CDR3 plus reference TRBV28 and TRBJ2-4, the full variable domain is DVKVTQSSRYLVKRTGEKVFLECVQDMDHENMFWYRQDPGLGLRLIYFSYDVKMKEKGDIPEGYSVSREKKERFSLILESASTNQTSMYLCASSLSGMENIQYFGAGTRLSVL.

This clonotype has a count of ten or more. The chain employs TRBV4-3 and TRBJ1-1, with 7 positions matching TRBD1. J gave up 1 base and V 0 bases, and 2 bases lay outside the gene matches. The CDR3 consists of 15 residues. CDR1 is LGHNA, CDR2 YSLEER, per germline. The CDR3 loop is CASSQEGGRNTEAFF. The DNA of the CDR3 is TGCGCCAGCAGCCAAGAAGGGGGCCGGAACACTGAAGCTTTCTTT.

This clonotype was seen repeatedly, ten times or more. This chain uses TRBV7-9 with TRBJ1-5; D possibly corresponds to TRBD1 (5 bases). The V end was cut by 5 bases, the J end by 7 bases, with 15 bases between. CDR3 size: 14 residues. CDR1 is SEHNR, CDR2 FQNEAQ, per germline (reference sequence). CDR3 coding DNA: TGTGCCAGCAGCATCGGAGGGGTGCGGCAGCCCCAGCATTTT. Its protein is CASSIGGVRQPQHF. Based on the CDR3 plus reference TRBV7-9 and TRBJ1-5, the full variable domain is DTGVSQNPRHKITKRGQNVTFRCDPISEHNRLYWYRQTLGQGPEFLTYFQNEAQLEKSRLLSDRFSAERPKGSFSTLEIQRTEQGDSAMYLCASSIGGVRQPQHFGDGTRLSIL.

This clonotype was picked up many times. The V gene is TRBV6-2 or TRBV6-3, the J gene TRBJ2-7; 9 nucleotides align to TRBD1. CDR1 is MNHEY, CDR2 SVGEGT, per germline. Trimming cost V 0 bases and J 5 bases; bases outside gene matches: 5. The length of the CDR3 is 15 residues. CDR3 sequence: CASSYSPGTGNEQYF. The CDR3 DNA sequence: TGTGCCAGCAGTTACTCCCCCGGGACAGGGAACGAGCAGTACTTC.

This clonotype was recorded at least ten times. V and J are TRBV5-1 and TRBJ2-4; 7 positions agree with TRBD2. Per germline, CDR1 SGHRS and CDR2 YFSETQ. The CDR3 is 13 amino acids. With V trimmed by 0 bases and J by 8 bases, 2 bases remained unmatched. The CDR3: CASSLGRGDIQYF. The DNA for the CDR3 is TGCGCCAGCAGCTTGGGACGGGGGGACATTCAGTACTTC.

V gene TRBV6-2 or TRBV6-3 combines with J gene TRBJ1-2; 7 bases align to TRBD1. CDR1 is MNHEY and CDR2 is SVGEGT in the germline V gene. V shed 7 bases, J shed 8 bases, and the junction held 10 bases outside the gene matches. The CDR3 has 13 residues. The CDR3 loop reads CASIQTGSYGYTF. The CDR3 DNA sequence: TGTGCCAGCATCCAGACAGGGTCATACGGCTACACCTTC.

The chain has TRBV19 and TRBJ1-1; TRBD1 might be the D (6 bases). The germline gives CDR1 LNHDA, CDR2 SQIVND (reference sequence). V lost 6 bases, J lost 4 bases, and 15 bases lay in between. There are 14 residues in the CDR3. CDR3 sequence (DNA): TGTGCCAGTAGACAGGGTGCGGGGGCCACTGAAGCTTTCTTT. Protein product: CASRQGAGATEAFF.

This clonotype was detected many times. The genes are TRBV12-3 or TRBV12-4 and TRBJ1-3; D ambiguous. Trimming pared 4 bases from V and 0 bases from J, leaving 4 bases between. The CDR3 sequence is 13 residues long. The CDR3 spells CASSYTSGNTIYF. The DNA of the CDR3 is TGTGCCAGCAGTTACACCTCTGGAAACACCATATATTTT.

This clonotype was detected many times. The chain joins TRBV19 to TRBJ1-1, with D uncertain. Germline lookup yields CDR1 LNHDA and CDR2 SQIVND (reference sequence). The CDR3 spans 15 residues. V gave up 2 bases and J gave up 4 bases, with 14 bases separating them. This chain's CDR3 is CASSIWRRGSTEAFF. CDR3 nucleotides: TGTGCCAGTAGTATATGGCGGCGAGGGAGCACTGAAGCTTTCTTT.

V and J are TRBV27 and TRBJ1-3; D is ambiguous. The CDR3 is 17 amino acids. Trimming cost V 1 base and J 4 bases, with 17 bases left between them. CDR1 is MNHEY, CDR2 SMNVEV, per germline (reference sequence). In DNA form, the CDR3 reads TGTGCCAGCAGTTTATTCCTCCACATTGGGTGGGGAAACACCATATATTTT. Translation gives CASSLFLHIGWGNTIYF.